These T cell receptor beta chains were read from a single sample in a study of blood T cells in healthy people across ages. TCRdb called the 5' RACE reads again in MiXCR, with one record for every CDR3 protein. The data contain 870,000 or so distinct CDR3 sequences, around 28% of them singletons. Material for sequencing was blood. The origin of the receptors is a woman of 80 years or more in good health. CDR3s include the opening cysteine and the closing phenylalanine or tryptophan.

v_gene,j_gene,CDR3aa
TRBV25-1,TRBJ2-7,CASSESGYYLEQYF
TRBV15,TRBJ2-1,CATSRATGRNEQFF
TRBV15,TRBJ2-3,CATSRDGLGSSTDTQYF
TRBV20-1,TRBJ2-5,CSARAADRGNQETQYF
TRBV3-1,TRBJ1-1,CASSLIQGVEAFF
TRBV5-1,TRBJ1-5,CASSPEDGYNQPQHF
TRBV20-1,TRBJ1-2,CSAILGTGVNYGYTF
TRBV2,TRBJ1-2,CASCPRVNYGYTF
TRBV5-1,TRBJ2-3,CASLEGSTDTQYF
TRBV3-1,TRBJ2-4,CASSQDIMAGGRIKNIQYF
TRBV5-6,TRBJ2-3,CASSLVQGQGGDTQYF
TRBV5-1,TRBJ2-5,CASRLWVQETQYF
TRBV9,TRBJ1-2,CASSAETSLYGYTF
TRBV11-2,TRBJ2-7,CASSPTTSGGACEQYF
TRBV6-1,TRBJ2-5,CAAKDRAETQYF
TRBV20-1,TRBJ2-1,CSAPDSGRLNEQFF
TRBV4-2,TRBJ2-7,CASSQEVGRIYNEQYF
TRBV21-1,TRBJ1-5,CASSRGQGPNSNQPQHF
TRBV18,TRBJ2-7,CASSPPGQGAYEQYF
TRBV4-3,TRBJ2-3,CASSQAGGRVADTQYF
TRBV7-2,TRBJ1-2,CASSPPSPGANYGYTF
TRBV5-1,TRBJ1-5,CASSLDPDSSQPQHF
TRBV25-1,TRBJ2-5,CASGTRGFPETQYF
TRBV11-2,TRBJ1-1,CASSLVAGDFEAFF
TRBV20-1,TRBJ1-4,CSARRQGGEKLFF
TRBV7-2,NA,CAGRRPGLAGTNNEQYF
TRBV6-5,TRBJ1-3,CASSTEGGNTIYF
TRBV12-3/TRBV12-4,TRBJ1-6,CASGRPYNSPLHF
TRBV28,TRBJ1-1,CASSFGGGGTEAFF
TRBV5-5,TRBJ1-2,CASSLDVVAHGYTF
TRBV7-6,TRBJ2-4,CASSSRPGQTYNAQYF
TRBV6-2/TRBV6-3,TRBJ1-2,CASVTLSGLDGYTF
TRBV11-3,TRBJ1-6,CASRNVTGGSSPLHF
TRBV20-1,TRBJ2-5,CSVNNVTQYF
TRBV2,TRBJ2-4,CASSQLKGQLAKNIQYF
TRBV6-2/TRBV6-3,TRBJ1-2,CASRSGTLYGYTF
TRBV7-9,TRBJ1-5,CASSFYLTSGEPWSNQPQHF
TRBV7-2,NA,CASSFDRDSYNEQYF
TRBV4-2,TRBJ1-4,CASGRGIVNEKLFF
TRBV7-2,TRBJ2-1,CASSLGGPENEQFF
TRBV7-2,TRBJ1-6,CASSSRIGSPLHF
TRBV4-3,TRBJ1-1,CASSHRTANTEAFF
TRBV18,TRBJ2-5,CASSPQRGEETQYF
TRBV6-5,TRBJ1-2,CASRAGQGVYGYTF
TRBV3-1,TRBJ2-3,CASSRLGPDTQYF
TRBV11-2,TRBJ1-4,CASSSRGIANEKLFF
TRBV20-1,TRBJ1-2,CSARPRVSGIGYGYTF
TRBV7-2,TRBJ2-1,CASSLVGGVGYNEQFF
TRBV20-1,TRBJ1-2,CSAATGGDYGYTF
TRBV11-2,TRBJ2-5,CASSLLLQETQYF
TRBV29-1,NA,CSVGGLAGSYNEQYF
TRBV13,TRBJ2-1,CASGPDRGWRDEQFF
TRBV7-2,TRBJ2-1,CASSFAGGPAEQFF
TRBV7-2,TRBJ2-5,CASSWGPRRQETQYF